Presented here are 27 T cell receptor beta chains from one specimen sequenced in a study of blood T cell repertoires in COVID-19. TCRdb keeps only in-frame clones here, not all; method: immunoSEQ multiplex PCR. The sample holds about 58,000 clones; approximately 90% are singletons and the top ten take roughly 8.8%. The sample was peripheral blood. These receptors were collected from a woman aged 70-85 years with active COVID-19.

V gene TRBV27 combines with J gene TRBJ1-2; possible D gene TRBD1, 5 bases. The V end was cut by 4 bases, the J end by 4 bases, with 25 bases between. Germline CDR1 and CDR2: MNHEY and SMNVEV (reference sequence). The CDR3 consists of 18 residues. The CDR3: CASSSEFTRQTVFYGYTF. The CDR3 region has the DNA TGTGCCAGCAGTTCGGAGTTTACCCGACAGACCGTATTCTATGGCTACACCTTC.

The CDR3 spells CASSRGRGSTEAFF. CDR3 in DNA: TGTGCCAGCAGCCGAGGAAGGGGAAGCACTGAAGCTTTCTTT. This rearrangement joins TRBV7-9 to TRBJ1-1; D possibly corresponds to TRBD1 (5 bases). Trimming took off 5 bases at V and 4 bases at J, with 14 bases between the two ends. Germline CDR1 SEHNR, CDR2 FQNEAQ (reference sequence). The CDR3 is 14 amino acids.

The J gene is TRBJ2-5, the V gene TRBV9; 9 bases fit TRBD2. CDR3 size: 16 residues. V shed 4 bases and J 2 bases; nucleotides not matched to a gene: 9. Germline lookup yields CDR1 SGDLS and CDR2 YYNGEE. CDR3 residues: CASSPRLAERQETQYF. The CDR3 DNA reads as TGTGCCAGCAGCCCACGACTAGCGGAGAGACAAGAGACCCAGTACTTC.

The gene calls are TRBV2 and TRBJ1-2, with TRBD1 identical over 7 bases. The CDR3 sequence is 16 residues long. Germline values: CDR1 SNHLY, CDR2 FYNNEI. After removal of 5 bases from V and 11 bases from J, the junction contained 20 bases not matched to a gene. DNA for the CDR3: TGTGCCAGCAGTCCGGGACAGAGCCTGGGTACTATGAGGTACACCTTC. It translates to CASSPGQSLGTMRYTF.

The V call is TRBV28, the J call TRBJ1-1; no reliable D call. The CDR3 loop spans 14 amino acids. The V gene lost 1 base and the J gene lost 2 bases, with 8 bases spanning the gap. Germline-derived CDR1 and CDR2 are MDHEN and SYDVKM. The CDR3 loop is CASSLLAGNTEAFF. For the CDR3, the DNA is TGTGCCAGCAGTTTATTGGCGGGAAACACTGAAGCTTTCTTT.

This clone rates as medium-sized. The chain has TRBV21-1 and TRBJ2-7; the table calls TRBD1, which could not be checked here. TRBV21-1 is recorded as a pseudogene. The CDR3 loop spans 16 amino acids. CDR3 loop: CASSKGGRVITYEQYF. CDR3 nucleotides: TGTGCCAGCAGCAAAGGGGGCAGGGTCATCACCTACGAGCAGTACTTC.

The chain is built from TRBV7-2 and TRBJ2-7; D is perhaps TRBD1 (6 bases). The CDR3 length is 14 residues. CDR1 is SGHTA, CDR2 FQGNSA, per germline. V lost 4 bases, J lost 3 bases, and 13 bases lay in between. Here the CDR3 reads CASSSSGALYEQYF. For the CDR3, the DNA is TGTGCCAGCAGCTCCTCAGGGGCTCTCTACGAGCAGTACTTC.

The chain combines TRBV10-3 with TRBJ2-7; 11 bases fit TRBD2. The CDR3 runs to 15 residues. Unmatched junction bases numbered 6, after V lost 8 bases and J lost 0 bases. CDR1 and CDR2 (germline): ENHRY, SYGVKD. CDR3 nucleotides: TGTGCCATCGGGACCGGGACTAGCGGCTCCTACGAGCAGTACTTC. This gives the protein CAIGTGTSGSYEQYF.

The gene calls are TRBV11-2 and TRBJ2-1; a possible D gene is TRBD2 (6 bases). The CDR3 loop spans 14 amino acids. Trimming left V 5 bases short and J 6 bases short, with 14 bases between. The V gene's germline CDR1 is SGHAT and CDR2 FQNNGV. The CDR3 spells CASSTGLLSNEQFF. The DNA of the CDR3 is TGTGCCAGCAGCACGGGACTTTTGAGCAATGAGCAGTTCTTC.

The J gene is TRBJ1-2, the V gene TRBV5-1; possibly TRBD1 for D (5 bases). Trimming took 0 bases from V and 3 from J, leaving 9 bases between them. CDR1 is SGHRS and CDR2 is YFSETQ in the germline V gene. The CDR3 is 14 amino acids. For the CDR3, the DNA is TGCGCCAGCAGCTTGGCCGGGGGGTACTATGGCTACACCTTC. Protein product: CASSLAGGYYGYTF.

The V gene is TRBV18, the J gene TRBJ1-1; D remains ambiguous. The V gene's germline CDR1 is KGHSH and CDR2 LQKENI. The CDR3 extends over 16 amino acids. V was trimmed by 3 bases and J by 1 base, leaving 15 bases between them. The CDR3 reads CASSPYVVQSNTEAFF. CDR3 DNA sequence: TGTGCCAGCTCACCTTATGTAGTACAGTCGAACACTGAAGCTTTCTTT.

The chain combines TRBV9 with TRBJ1-1; weak D call: TRBD1 (5 bases). V lost 4 bases, J lost 5 bases, and 15 bases lay in between. Germline V CDR1 and CDR2: SGDLS, YYNGEE. This CDR3 comprises 14 residues. Written as DNA, the CDR3 is TGTGCCAGCAGCCGAATAAGGGGCGTAACTGAAGCTTTCTTT. It specifies CASSRIRGVTEAFF. Together with reference TRBV9 and TRBJ1-1, the CDR3 gives the full variable domain: DSGVTQTPKHLITATGQRVTLRCSPRSGDLSVYWYQQSLDQGLQFLIQYYNGEERAKGNILERFSAQQFPDLHSELNLSSLELGDSALYFCASSRIRGVTEAFFGQGTRLTVV.

This sequence joins TRBV28 and TRBJ2-7; 10 nucleotides match TRBD1. The CDR3 spans 15 residues. Germline V gene data show CDR1 as MDHEN and CDR2 as SYDVKM. V dropped 6 bases and J dropped 5; count of bases not matched to a gene: 10. CDR3 bases: TGTGCCAGCAGGGGCTTGGGACAGGGGTCGAACGAGCAGTACTTC. Protein sequence: CASRGLGQGSNEQYF. The variable domain in full, with the rest retrieved from reference TRBV28 and TRBJ2-7, is DVKVTQSSRYLVKRTGEKVFLECVQDMDHENMFWYRQDPGLGLRLIYFSYDVKMKEKGDIPEGYSVSREKKERFSLILESASTNQTSMYLCASRGLGQGSNEQYFGPGTRLTVT.

The rearrangement links TRBV2 to TRBJ2-3; 7 bases agree with TRBD2. The junction had 11 bases not matched to a gene; V was cut back by 5 bases and J by 3 bases. There are 16 residues in the CDR3. Germline loops: CDR1 SNHLY, CDR2 FYNNEI. As DNA, the CDR3 is TGTGCCAGCAGTCTAGAGGGGAGGGTAGGAACAGATACGCAGTATTTT. Translation gives CASSLEGRVGTDTQYF. The variable domain in full, with the rest retrieved from reference TRBV2 and TRBJ2-3, is EPEVTQTPSHQVTQMGQEVILRCVPISNHLYFYWYRQILGQKVEFLVSFYNNEISEKSEIFDDQFSVERPDGSNFTLKIRSTKLEDSAMYFCASSLEGRVGTDTQYFGPGTRLTVL.

This chain joins TRBV6-2 or TRBV6-3 and TRBJ1-1; 7 bases fit TRBD1. In germline, CDR1 is MNHEY, CDR2 SVGEGT. This CDR3 is 19 amino acids long. Germline trimming cut 5 bases from V and 0 bases from J; bases unmatched to any gene: 18. The CDR3 loop reads CASSLPHRGTADLNTEAFF. In DNA form, the CDR3 reads TGTGCCAGCAGTCTACCTCACCGGGGGACAGCGGATTTGAACACTGAAGCTTTCTTT.

The rearrangement uses TRBV28 and TRBJ1-4, with D unresolved. The CDR3 is made up of 15 amino acids. V lost 6 bases, J lost 0 bases, and 11 bases lay in between. CDR1 is MDHEN, CDR2 SYDVKM, per germline. The CDR3 DNA sequence: TGTGCCAGCAGCCCCTTAACTTCAACTAATGAAAAACTGTTTTTT. Its translation: CASSPLTSTNEKLFF.

The chain joins TRBV27 to TRBJ2-2; 7 bases match TRBD2. The CDR3 is 16 residues long. The germline CDR1 and CDR2 sequences are MNHEY and SMNVEV (reference sequence). J was trimmed by 1 base and V by 2 bases; bases with no gene match: 4. The CDR3 DNA follows: TGTGCCAGCAGTTTAATGGGCGGGAGGAACACCGGGGAGCTGTTTTTT. Translated: CASSLMGGRNTGELFF.

The rearrangement joins TRBV25-1 to TRBJ2-5, with 7 bases aligning to TRBD2. The germline gives CDR1 MGHDK, CDR2 SYGVNS. V shed 7 bases, J shed 5 bases, and the junction held 10 bases outside the gene matches. The CDR3 is 14 amino acids. CDR3 DNA: TGTGCCAGCACCGCGGGAGCAGGATGGGAGACCCAGTACTTC. Translated: CASTAGAGWETQYF.

The V gene is TRBV19, the J gene TRBJ1-5; the D is unclear. V gave up 2 bases and J gave up 1 base, with 9 bases separating them. CDR3 length equals 15 residues. Germline CDR1 and CDR2: LNHDA and SQIVND (reference sequence). For the CDR3, the DNA is TGTGCCAGTAGTATAATCGCGCGGAGCAATCAGCCCCAGCATTTT. Amino acids: CASSIIARSNQPQHF.

This clone was picked up one time. The chain couples TRBV21-1 to TRBJ1-2; the DNA was not compared with TRBD1, the D call given in the table. TRBV21-1 is marked as a pseudogene. This CDR3 is 16 amino acids long. CDR3 residues: CASSKEGDRFLYGYTF. CDR3 nucleotides: TGTGCCAGCAGCAAAGAAGGCGACAGGTTTCTCTATGGCTACACCTTC.

This clone was counted once. The chain uses TRBV11-3 and TRBJ1-1; unclear D gene. The V end was cut by 5 bases, the J end by 0 bases, with 10 bases between. The CDR3 length is 14 residues. Germline V gene lookup returns CDR1 SGHNT and CDR2 YENEEA. CDR3 in amino acids: CASSRGPVNTEAFF. The CDR3 region has the DNA TGTGCCAGCAGCAGAGGTCCCGTGAACACTGAAGCTTTCTTT. Full variable domain (remainder filled in from reference TRBV11-3 and TRBJ1-1): EAGVVQSPRYKIIEKKQPVAFWCNPISGHNTLYWYLQNLGQGPELLIRYENEEAVDDSQLPKDRFSAERLKGVDSTLKIQPAELGDSAVYLCASSRGPVNTEAFFGQGTRLTVV.

The chain is built from TRBV28 and TRBJ2-5, with D possibly being TRBD1 (6 bases). With 0 bases removed from V and 2 bases from J, the gap between germline ends came to 7 bases. From germline, CDR1 is MDHEN and CDR2 SYDVKM. The CDR3 is made up of 14 amino acids. The CDR3 sequence: CASSLWDSQETQYF. The DNA of the CDR3 is TGTGCCAGCAGTTTATGGGACAGTCAAGAGACCCAGTACTTC.

The J gene is TRBJ2-1, the V gene TRBV20-1; TRBD2 is a possible D gene (5 bases). V was clipped by 3 bases and J by 3 bases, with 18 bases between them. Per germline, CDR1 DFQATT and CDR2 SNEGSKA (reference sequence). The CDR3 covers 16 residues. As DNA, the CDR3 is TGCAGTGCTAGTTCGGGAAACCCCCATAGCTACAATGAGCAGTTCTTC. This translates into CSASSGNPHSYNEQFF.

This chain connects TRBV7-9 to TRBJ2-3; D may be TRBD1 (6 bases). This CDR3 is 17 amino acids long. The V gene lost 5 bases and the J gene lost 2 bases, with 20 bases spanning the gap. Germline V gene lookup returns CDR1 SEHNR and CDR2 FQNEAQ (reference sequence). The DNA for the CDR3 is TGTGCCAGCAGCCACCGACCAAACAGGGCTGACACAGATACGCAGTATTTT. Translated: CASSHRPNRADTDTQYF. Using reference TRBV7-9 and TRBJ2-3 for the parts outside the CDR3, the full variable domain is DTGVSQNPRHKITKRGQNVTFRCDPISEHNRLYWYRQTLGQGPEFLTYFQNEAQLEKSRLLSDRFSAERPKGSFSTLEIQRTEQGDSAMYLCASSHRPNRADTDTQYFGPGTRLTVL.

This chain uses TRBV2 with TRBJ2-1; D possibly corresponds to TRBD1 (6 bases). The V and J ends lost 7 bases and 3 bases respectively, with 22 bases between them. Looked up from germline, CDR1 is SNHLY and CDR2 is FYNNEI. This CDR3 has 17 residues. The CDR3 is CASTTDRGLRSYNEQFF. CDR3 nucleotide sequence: TGTGCCAGCACTACCGATAGGGGGTTGCGGAGCTACAATGAGCAGTTCTTC.

As for this clone: The same CDR3 also results from other DNA sequences found in this sample. The chain links TRBV7-9 to TRBJ2-7; tentative D call: TRBD2 (7 bases). There are 13 residues in the CDR3. CDR1 SEHNR and CDR2 FQNEAQ come from the germline V gene (reference sequence). V was clipped by 2 bases and J by 6 bases, with 11 bases between them. The CDR3 nucleotides are TGTGCCAGCAGCTTAACGGGGGGCGGCGAGCAGTACTTC. It yields the protein CASSLTGGGEQYF.

The rearrangement joins TRBV2 to TRBJ2-6, with a possible D match to TRBD2 (5 bases). V was pared by 7 bases and J by 2 bases, with 12 bases between. This CDR3 has 15 residues. CDR1 is SNHLY, CDR2 FYNNEI, per germline. CDR3 bases: TGTGCCAGCACGCGGGTCACTACTGGGGCCAACGTCCTGACTTTC. This translates into CASTRVTTGANVLTF.